The T cell receptor beta chain under discussion was sequenced for a study of shared clonotypes between healthy human individuals. CDR3 size: 15 residues. Germline V gene data show CDR1 as SGHTA and CDR2 as FQGNSA. V lost 3 bases and J 1 base, leaving 10 bases between the germline ends. This table comes from immunoSEQ multiplex PCR, and its TCRdb copy is limited to in-frame clones, with some not included. The sample includes about 480,000 clones, 79% of them seen just once. This clone was counted only a few times. The chain employs TRBV7-2 and TRBJ2-1; maybe TRBD2 (6 bases). The source material was PBMCs. The source is a woman aged 40 to 50 in good health. Some clones in this sample may be carry-over from other donors' samples. In DNA form, the CDR3 reads TGTGCCAGCAGCTTTGATAGCGGTTCCTACAATGAGCAGTTCTTC. Translation: CASSFDSGSYNEQFF.